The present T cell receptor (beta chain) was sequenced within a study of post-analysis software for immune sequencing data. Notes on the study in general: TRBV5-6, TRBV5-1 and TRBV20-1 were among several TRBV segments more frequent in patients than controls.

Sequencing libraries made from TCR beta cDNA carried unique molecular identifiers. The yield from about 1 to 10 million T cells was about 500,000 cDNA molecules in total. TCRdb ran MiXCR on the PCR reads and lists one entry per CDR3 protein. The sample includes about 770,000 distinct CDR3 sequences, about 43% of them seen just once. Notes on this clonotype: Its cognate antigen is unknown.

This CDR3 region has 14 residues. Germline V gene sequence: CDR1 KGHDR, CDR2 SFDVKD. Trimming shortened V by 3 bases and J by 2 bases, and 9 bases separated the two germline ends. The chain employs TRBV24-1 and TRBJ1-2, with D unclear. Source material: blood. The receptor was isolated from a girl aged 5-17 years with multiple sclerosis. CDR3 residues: CATSDPGRNYGYTF. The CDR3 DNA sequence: TGTGCCACCAGTGATCCCGGGAGAAACTATGGCTACACCTTC.